The present T cell receptor beta chain was sequenced within a study of T-cell reconstitution after alpha-beta-depleted transplantation in children. Notes on the study in general: Expanded clones from the graft, numbering several hundred, reportedly supplied alpha-beta T cells about two months after transplant.

There are a few counts of this clonotype. As yet, its antigen is unknown. A TCRbeta library incorporating unique molecular identifiers was prepared. MiXCR was run by TCRdb on the PCR reads, yielding one entry per CDR3 protein. The table records 750,000 to 950,000 distinct CDR3 sequences, less than 20% of them present only once. This sample comprised PBMCs, mostly from graft donor cells, obtained 360 days after TCRalphabeta/CD19-depleted stem cell transplant. The sequence was obtained from a male patient aged 10 to 17 who had a stem cell transplant for acute lymphoblastic leukemia, so the T cells may come from the graft donor.

CDR3 sequence (DNA): TGTGCCAGCACGGACAGTTACTCTGGAAACACCATATATTTT. Protein product: CASTDSYSGNTIYF. J is TRBJ1-3 and V is TRBV28, with D perhaps TRBD1 (6 bases). CDR1 and CDR2 from the germline V gene are MDHEN and SYDVKM. V lost 7 bases, J lost 0 bases, and 10 bases lay in between. This CDR3 is built from 14 residues. The full variable domain, in which reference TRBV28 and TRBJ1-3 provide the parts outside the CDR3, is DVKVTQSSRYLVKRTGEKVFLECVQDMDHENMFWYRQDPGLGLRLIYFSYDVKMKEKGDIPEGYSVSREKKERFSLILESASTNQTSMYLCASTDSYSGNTIYFGEGSWLTVV.